These T cell receptor beta chains were read from a single sample in a study of CD8 T cells in ankylosing spondylitis. In TCRdb, the 5' RACE reads were re-called with MiXCR into one record per CDR3 protein. Of a few hundred thousand distinct CDR3 sequences listed, roughly a quarter were seen once; the top ten hold 0.5% to 0.65%. The source material was blood, either unsorted or a sorted T cell fraction (not recorded which). The receptors were gathered from a male donor with ankylosing spondylitis or in good health (not recorded which). Both conserved end residues are part of each CDR3. A D gene is named only where the DNA matches it firmly. Clone size is not always given. Where it is, it says once, few, many or a class for expanded clones.

J gene: TRBJ2-2; D gene: TRBD1; CDR3 length: 14; clone size: few; V gene: TRBV6-1; CDR3 protein: CASTEQGANGELFF; CDR3 DNA: TGTGCCAGCACGGAGCAGGGGGCGAACGGGGAGCTGTTTTTT
J gene: TRBJ2-7; D gene: -; CDR3 length: 12; clone size: few; V gene: TRBV20-1; CDR3 protein: CSASDVSYEQYF; CDR3 DNA: TGCAGTGCCTCGGACGTATCCTACGAGCAGTACTTC
J gene: TRBJ2-3; D gene: -; CDR3 length: 15; clone size: -; V gene: TRBV7-8; CDR3 protein: CASSSSPWVTDTQYF; CDR3 DNA: TGTGCCAGCAGCTCCTCCCCTTGGGTCACAGATACGCAGTATTTT
J gene: TRBJ1-1; D gene: -; CDR3 length: 11; clone size: -; V gene: TRBV6-5; CDR3 protein: CASGVGTEAFF; CDR3 DNA: TGTGCCAGTGGGGTTGGAACTGAAGCTTTCTTT
J gene: TRBJ2-3; D gene: -; CDR3 length: 13; clone size: many; V gene: TRBV20-1; CDR3 protein: CSARDSSTDTQYF; CDR3 DNA: TGCAGTGCTAGGGACAGTAGCACAGATACGCAGTATTTT
J gene: TRBJ1-3; D gene: -; CDR3 length: 17; clone size: many; V gene: TRBV20-1; CDR3 protein: CSARDIAGPSSGNTIYF; CDR3 DNA: TGCAGTGCTAGAGATATTGCGGGGCCCTCCTCTGGAAACACCATATATTTT
J gene: TRBJ1-1; D gene: -; CDR3 length: 15; clone size: many; V gene: TRBV7-2; CDR3 protein: CASSLGGRSRTEAFF; CDR3 DNA: TGTGCCAGCAGCTTAGGGGGGCGCAGTCGTACTGAAGCTTTCTTT
J gene: TRBJ1-5; D gene: -; CDR3 length: 15; clone size: few; V gene: TRBV6-1; CDR3 protein: CASSEGAYSNQPQHF; CDR3 DNA: TGTGCCAGCAGTGAAGGAGCTTATAGCAATCAGCCCCAGCATTTT
J gene: TRBJ1-1; D gene: -; CDR3 length: 16; clone size: few; V gene: TRBV13; CDR3 protein: CASSSYTEQEGTEAFF; CDR3 DNA: TGTGCCAGCAGCTCGTACACGGAGCAGGAGGGCACTGAAGCTTTCTTT
J gene: TRBJ1-6; D gene: -; CDR3 length: 11; clone size: few; V gene: TRBV20-1; CDR3 protein: CSALGVSPLHF; CDR3 DNA: TGCAGTGCCCTTGGGGTTTCACCCCTCCACTTT
J gene: TRBJ2-3; D gene: -; CDR3 length: 14; clone size: -; V gene: TRBV12-3/TRBV12-4; CDR3 protein: CASTPGRFTDTQYF; CDR3 DNA: TGTGCCAGCACCCCCGGACGGTTCACAGATACGCAGTATTTT
J gene: TRBJ1-1; D gene: -; CDR3 length: 14; clone size: many; V gene: TRBV6-2/TRBV6-3; CDR3 protein: CASTSFHRNLEAFF; CDR3 DNA: TGTGCCAGCACCTCATTTCATAGAAACCTTGAAGCTTTCTTT
J gene: TRBJ2-7; D gene: -; CDR3 length: 12; clone size: many; V gene: TRBV28; CDR3 protein: CASSLFQYEQYF; CDR3 DNA: TGTGCCAGCAGTTTATTCCAATACGAGCAGTACTTC
J gene: TRBJ2-5; D gene: -; CDR3 length: 14; clone size: few; V gene: TRBV12-3/TRBV12-4; CDR3 protein: CASSLRHQGGTQYF; CDR3 DNA: TGTGCCAGCAGTTTAAGGCACCAAGGAGGGACCCAGTACTTC
J gene: TRBJ1-4; D gene: -; CDR3 length: 14; clone size: -; V gene: TRBV12-3/TRBV12-4; CDR3 protein: CASSRGVGNEKLFF; CDR3 DNA: TGTGCCAGCAGCCGGGGGGTGGGGAATGAAAAACTGTTTTTT
J gene: TRBJ2-3; D gene: TRBD1; CDR3 length: 19; clone size: -; V gene: TRBV18; CDR3 protein: CASSPGSPDRGLSTDTQYF; CDR3 DNA: TGTGCCAGCTCACCGGGGTCCCCGGACAGGGGACTTAGCACAGATACGCAGTATTTT
J gene: TRBJ2-3; D gene: -; CDR3 length: 12; clone size: few; V gene: TRBV6-6; CDR3 protein: CASSYLPDTQYF; CDR3 DNA: TGTGCCAGCAGTTACTTACCGGATACGCAGTATTTT
J gene: TRBJ1-2; D gene: -; CDR3 length: 15; clone size: few; V gene: TRBV12-3/TRBV12-4; CDR3 protein: CASSQGPRTNYGYTF; CDR3 DNA: TGTGCCAGCAGTCAGGGTCCCAGGACTAACTATGGCTACACCTTC
J gene: TRBJ2-7; D gene: TRBD1; CDR3 length: 14; clone size: -; V gene: TRBV12-3/TRBV12-4; CDR3 protein: CASSPTGVSYEQYF; CDR3 DNA: TGTGCCAGCAGCCCCACAGGGGTCTCCTACGAGCAGTACTTC
J gene: TRBJ2-3; D gene: -; CDR3 length: 15; clone size: -; V gene: TRBV5-1; CDR3 protein: CASSLGRLSTDTQYF; CDR3 DNA: TGCGCCAGCAGCTTAGGCAGACTGAGCACAGATACGCAGTATTTT
J gene: TRBJ2-7; D gene: -; CDR3 length: 14; clone size: many; V gene: TRBV20-1; CDR3 protein: CSAPGTPTSYEQYF; CDR3 DNA: TGCAGTGCCCCTGGAACGCCAACCTCCTACGAGCAGTACTTC
J gene: TRBJ1-3; D gene: -; CDR3 length: 15; clone size: many; V gene: TRBV12-3/TRBV12-4; CDR3 protein: CASNLVAVSTNTIYF; CDR3 DNA: TGTGCCAGCAATCTAGTGGCGGTCTCAACAAACACCATATATTTT
J gene: TRBJ1-2; D gene: -; CDR3 length: 15; clone size: -; V gene: TRBV9; CDR3 protein: CASSVGWGADYGYTF; CDR3 DNA: TGTGCCAGCAGCGTAGGGTGGGGCGCGGACTATGGCTACACCTTC